Listed below are T cell receptor beta chains from one sample, sequenced in a study of cytomegalovirus exposure and HLA in healthy donors. Profiling relied on immunoSEQ multiplex PCR, and the TCRdb table lists in-frame clones only, not all of them. Its table records some 39,000 clones. The specimen was PBMCs. The receptors shown here come from a woman aged 30 to 39 in good health and CMV-seropositive. The CDR3 runs from the conserved cysteine through the conserved F or W. D genes are given only for firm matches.

v_gene: TRBV5-1; d_gene: .; j_gene: TRBJ2-1; CDR3aa: CASSFLSRDNEQFF; CDR3nt: TGCGCCAGTAGCTTTCTGTCACGCGACAATGAGCAGTTCTTC
v_gene: TRBV11-3; d_gene: .; j_gene: TRBJ2-1; CDR3aa: CASSLELHNEQFF; CDR3nt: TGTGCCAGCAGCTTAGAGCTACACAATGAGCAGTTCTTC
v_gene: TRBV6-1; d_gene: .; j_gene: TRBJ1-3; CDR3aa: CASSEEPGLSGNTIYF; CDR3nt: TGTGCCAGCAGTGAAGAACCGGGACTTTCTGGAAACACCATATATTTT
v_gene: TRBV19; d_gene: TRBD1; j_gene: TRBJ1-6; CDR3aa: CASSLPGQTNSPLHF; CDR3nt: TGTGCCAGTAGTCTACCGGGACAGACAAATTCACCCCTCCACTTT
v_gene: TRBV13; d_gene: TRBD2; j_gene: TRBJ2-7; CDR3aa: CASSEAGGHEQYF; CDR3nt: TGTGCCAGCAGCGAAGCGGGGGGCCACGAGCAGTACTTC
v_gene: TRBV4-1; d_gene: TRBD1; j_gene: TRBJ2-2; CDR3aa: CASSQTGTGNTGELFF; CDR3nt: TGCGCCAGCAGCCAAACCGGGACAGGGAACACCGGGGAGCTGTTTTTT
v_gene: TRBV25-1; d_gene: .; j_gene: TRBJ2-7; CDR3aa: CASRYSYEQYF; CDR3nt: TGTGCCAGCCGGTATTCCTACGAGCAGTACTTC
v_gene: TRBV15; d_gene: .; j_gene: TRBJ2-7; CDR3aa: CATSGDQGYEQYF; CDR3nt: TGTGCCACCAGCGGAGACCAGGGGTACGAGCAGTACTTC
v_gene: TRBV5-1; d_gene: .; j_gene: TRBJ2-4; CDR3aa: CASSLSPREDIQYF; CDR3nt: TGCGCCAGCAGCTTGTCGCCCAGGGAGGACATTCAGTACTTC
v_gene: TRBV6-1; d_gene: .; j_gene: TRBJ2-5; CDR3aa: CASSISRGPQETQYF; CDR3nt: TGTGCCAGCAGTATTTCCAGGGGTCCCCAAGAGACCCAGTACTTC
v_gene: TRBV29-1; d_gene: TRBD1; j_gene: TRBJ2-1; CDR3aa: CSAERAQGKFF; CDR3nt: TGCAGCGCCGAGAGGGCACAGGGGAAGTTCTTC
v_gene: TRBV10-3; d_gene: TRBD2; j_gene: TRBJ2-3; CDR3aa: CATDPIAGGVDTQYF; CDR3nt: TGTGCCACCGATCCAATTGCGGGGGGGGTAGATACGCAGTATTTT
v_gene: TRBV14; d_gene: .; j_gene: TRBJ1-1; CDR3aa: CASSVQGGRNTEAFF; CDR3nt: TGTGCCAGCAGCGTCCAGGGTGGCAGGAACACTGAAGCTTTCTTT
v_gene: TRBV19; d_gene: .; j_gene: TRBJ2-1; CDR3aa: CASSFGQIYNEQFF; CDR3nt: TGTGCCAGTAGTTTTGGACAGATCTACAATGAGCAGTTCTTC
v_gene: TRBV4-1; d_gene: TRBD2; j_gene: TRBJ2-6; CDR3aa: CASKPAGGPGANVLTF; CDR3nt: TGCGCCAGCAAACCAGCGGGGGGACCTGGGGCCAACGTCCTGACTTTC
v_gene: TRBV7-9; d_gene: TRBD2; j_gene: TRBJ2-1; CDR3aa: CASSLTSGEDYNEQFF; CDR3nt: TGTGCCAGCAGCTTAACTAGCGGGGAGGATTACAATGAGCAGTTCTTC
v_gene: TRBV5-1; d_gene: TRBD2; j_gene: TRBJ2-5; CDR3aa: CASSLLAGAETQYF; CDR3nt: TGCGCCAGCAGCTTGCTAGCGGGGGCCGAGACCCAGTACTTC
v_gene: TRBV28; d_gene: TRBD1; j_gene: TRBJ1-5; CDR3aa: CASSSSGTGNQPQHF; CDR3nt: TGTGCCAGCAGTTCCTCCGGGACAGGCAATCAGCCCCAGCATTTT
v_gene: TRBV16; d_gene: TRBD2; j_gene: TRBJ2-1; CDR3aa: CASSPLAGGLSEQFF; CDR3nt: TGTGCCAGCAGCCCTCTAGCGGGGGGGCTGAGTGAGCAGTTCTTC
v_gene: TRBV7-7; d_gene: .; j_gene: TRBJ1-1; CDR3aa: CASSRSDSAEAFF; CDR3nt: TGTGCTAGCAGCCGATCCGACAGCGCTGAAGCTTTCTTT
v_gene: TRBV2; d_gene: .; j_gene: TRBJ2-1; CDR3aa: CASSEISRDTYNEQFF; CDR3nt: TGTGCCAGCAGTGAAATATCCAGGGACACCTACAATGAGCAGTTCTTC
v_gene: TRBV5-1; d_gene: .; j_gene: TRBJ1-1; CDR3aa: CASSLAGQGNTEAFF; CDR3nt: TGCGCCAGCAGCTTGGCCGGGCAGGGGAACACTGAAGCTTTCTTT
v_gene: TRBV6-6; d_gene: .; j_gene: TRBJ2-2; CDR3aa: CASSHRQSNTGELFF; CDR3nt: TGTGCCAGCAGCCACCGACAATCGAACACCGGGGAGCTGTTTTTT
v_gene: TRBV6-1; d_gene: .; j_gene: TRBJ1-5; CDR3aa: CASTLGRGQPQHF; CDR3nt: TGTGCCAGCACTTTGGGGCGCGGTCAGCCCCAGCATTTT
v_gene: TRBV19; d_gene: .; j_gene: TRBJ1-5; CDR3aa: CASSIDPAAQPQHF; CDR3nt: TGTGCCAGTAGTATAGACCCCGCGGCCCAGCCCCAGCATTTT
v_gene: TRBV6-5; d_gene: TRBD1; j_gene: TRBJ1-3; CDR3aa: CASSQGQGAGNTIYF; CDR3nt: TGTGCCAGCAGTCAGGGACAGGGGGCTGGAAACACCATATATTTT
v_gene: TRBV2; d_gene: .; j_gene: TRBJ1-5; CDR3aa: CAVWDWNSNQPQHF; CDR3nt: TGTGCCGTCTGGGACTGGAATAGCAATCAGCCCCAGCATTTT
v_gene: TRBV10-2; d_gene: .; j_gene: TRBJ2-7; CDR3aa: CASSEAPTYEQYF; CDR3nt: TGCGCCAGCAGTGAAGCCCCCACCTACGAGCAGTACTTC
v_gene: TRBV4-2; d_gene: TRBD2; j_gene: TRBJ2-7; CDR3aa: CASSQDPGLAGGQDEQYF; CDR3nt: TGTGCCAGCAGCCAAGACCCAGGACTAGCGGGGGGGCAAGACGAGCAGTACTTC
v_gene: TRBV2; d_gene: TRBD1; j_gene: TRBJ2-7; CDR3aa: CASSWTGDYEQYF; CDR3nt: TGTGCCAGCAGTTGGACAGGGGACTACGAGCAGTACTTC
v_gene: TRBV28; d_gene: .; j_gene: TRBJ1-1; CDR3aa: CASRIEGGTEAFF; CDR3nt: TGTGCCAGCCGGATCGAGGGTGGCACTGAAGCTTTCTTT